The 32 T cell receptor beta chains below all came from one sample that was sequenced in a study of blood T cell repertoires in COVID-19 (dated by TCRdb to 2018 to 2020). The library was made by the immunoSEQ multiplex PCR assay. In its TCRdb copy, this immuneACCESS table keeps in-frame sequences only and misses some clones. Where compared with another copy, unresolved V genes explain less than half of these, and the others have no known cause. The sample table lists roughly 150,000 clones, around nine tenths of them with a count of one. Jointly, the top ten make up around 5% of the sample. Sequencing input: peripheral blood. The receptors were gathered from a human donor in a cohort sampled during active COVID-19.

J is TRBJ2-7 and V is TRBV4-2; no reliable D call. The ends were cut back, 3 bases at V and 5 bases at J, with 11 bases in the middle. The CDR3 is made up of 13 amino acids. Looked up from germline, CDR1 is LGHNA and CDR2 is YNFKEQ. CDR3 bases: TGTGCCAGCAGCCACCTAGGAACGGACGAGCAGTACTTC. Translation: CASSHLGTDEQYF.

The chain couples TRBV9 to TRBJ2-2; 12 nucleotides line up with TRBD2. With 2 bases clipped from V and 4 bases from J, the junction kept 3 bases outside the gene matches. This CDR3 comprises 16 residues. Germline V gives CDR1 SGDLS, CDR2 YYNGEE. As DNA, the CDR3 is TGTGCCAGCAGCGTGGGACTAGCGGGCACCACCGGGGAGCTGTTTTTT. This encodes CASSVGLAGTTGELFF. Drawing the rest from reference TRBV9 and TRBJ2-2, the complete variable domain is DSGVTQTPKHLITATGQRVTLRCSPRSGDLSVYWYQQSLDQGLQFLIQYYNGEERAKGNILERFSAQQFPDLHSELNLSSLELGDSALYFCASSVGLAGTTGELFFGEGSRLTVL.

The CDR3 reads CASQRQTGGTTYEQYF. In nucleotides, the CDR3 is TGTGCCTCGCAGAGGCAGACTGGAGGGACTACCTACGAGCAGTACTTC. V is TRBV10-3 and J is TRBJ2-7, with 7 bases that match TRBD2. The junction had 18 bases not matched to a gene; V was cut back by 11 bases and J by 2 bases. This CDR3 spans 16 amino acids. Germline loops: CDR1 ENHRY, CDR2 SYGVKD.

CDR3 residues: CASSQTGTEADGYTF. For the CDR3, the DNA is TGTGCCAGCAGCCAGACGGGGACAGAGGCGGATGGCTACACCTTC. The chain is built from TRBV7-2 and TRBJ1-2; 7 bases map to TRBD1. Germline CDR1 reads SGHTA; CDR2 reads FQGNSA. V was pared by 5 bases and J by 6 bases, with 12 bases of the junction left unmatched. This CDR3 comprises 15 residues. Full variable domain (rest looked up from reference TRBV7-2 and TRBJ1-2): GAGVSQSPSNKVTEKGKDVELRCDPISGHTALYWYRQSLGQGLEFLIYFQGNSAPDKSGLPSDRFSAERTGGSVSTLTIQRTQQEDSAVYLCASSQTGTEADGYTFGSGTRLTVV.

CDR3 DNA: TGTGCCAGCAGTCAGTACAGCTATGGCTACACCTTC. Amino acid sequence: CASSQYSYGYTF. V gene TRBV12-3 or TRBV12-4 combines with J gene TRBJ1-2, with D unresolved. The CDR3 runs 12 residues. V lost 5 bases and J 4 bases, leaving 8 bases between the germline ends.

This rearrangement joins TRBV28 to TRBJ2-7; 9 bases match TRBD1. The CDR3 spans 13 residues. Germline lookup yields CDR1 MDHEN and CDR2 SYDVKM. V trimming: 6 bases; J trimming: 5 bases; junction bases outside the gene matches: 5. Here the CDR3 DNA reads TGTGCCAGCAGAAAACAGGGGGCTGACGAGCAGTACTTC. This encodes CASRKQGADEQYF.

CDR3: CASSPPTWTPEQFF. CDR3 bases: TGTGCCAGCTCACCACCAACTTGGACTCCTGAGCAGTTCTTC. The chain carries TRBV18 and TRBJ2-1; weak D call: TRBD2 (5 bases). Looked up from germline, CDR1 is KGHSH and CDR2 is LQKENI. V was shortened by 0 bases and J by 9 bases, with 12 bases between the two germline ends. The CDR3 extends over 14 amino acids.

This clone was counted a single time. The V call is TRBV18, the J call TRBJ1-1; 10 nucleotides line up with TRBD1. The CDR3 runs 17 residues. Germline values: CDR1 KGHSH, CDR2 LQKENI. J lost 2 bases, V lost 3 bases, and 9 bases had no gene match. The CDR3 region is CASSPTLTGGGNTEAFF. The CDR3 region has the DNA TGTGCCAGCTCACCTACGCTGACAGGGGGCGGAAACACTGAAGCTTTCTTT.

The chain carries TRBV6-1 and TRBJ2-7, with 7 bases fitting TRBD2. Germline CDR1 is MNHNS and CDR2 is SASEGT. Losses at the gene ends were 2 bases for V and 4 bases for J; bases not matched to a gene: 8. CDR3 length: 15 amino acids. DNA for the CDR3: TGTGCCAGCAGTGAATCAGGCGGGGGTTTATACGAGCAGTACTTC. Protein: CASSESGGGLYEQYF.

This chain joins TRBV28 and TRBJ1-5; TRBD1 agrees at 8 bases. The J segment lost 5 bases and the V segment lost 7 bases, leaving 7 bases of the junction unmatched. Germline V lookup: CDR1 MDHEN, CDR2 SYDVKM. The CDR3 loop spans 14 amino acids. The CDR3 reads CASTSTGADQPQHF. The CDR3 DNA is TGTGCCAGCACTTCGACAGGGGCCGATCAGCCCCAGCATTTT.

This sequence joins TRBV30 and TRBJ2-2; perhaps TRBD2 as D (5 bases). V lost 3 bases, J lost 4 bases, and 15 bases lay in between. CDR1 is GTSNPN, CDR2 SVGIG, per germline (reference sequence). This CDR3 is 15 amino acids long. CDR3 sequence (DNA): TGTGCCTGGAGGATCGGGGTTGGAAGCACCGGGGAGCTGTTTTTT. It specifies CAWRIGVGSTGELFF.

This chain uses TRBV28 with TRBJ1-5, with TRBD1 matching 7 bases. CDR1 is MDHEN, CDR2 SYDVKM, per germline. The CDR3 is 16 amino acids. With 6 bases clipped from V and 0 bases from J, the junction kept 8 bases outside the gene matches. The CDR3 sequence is CASSLDRSYSNQPQHF. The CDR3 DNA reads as TGTGCCAGCAGCCTGGACAGGAGTTATAGCAATCAGCCCCAGCATTTT.

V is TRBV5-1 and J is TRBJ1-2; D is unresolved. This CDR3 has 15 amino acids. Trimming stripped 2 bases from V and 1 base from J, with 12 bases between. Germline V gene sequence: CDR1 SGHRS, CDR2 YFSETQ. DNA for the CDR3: TGCGCCAGCAGCTTAAGCATGCCGCTTAACTATGGCTACACCTTC. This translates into CASSLSMPLNYGYTF.

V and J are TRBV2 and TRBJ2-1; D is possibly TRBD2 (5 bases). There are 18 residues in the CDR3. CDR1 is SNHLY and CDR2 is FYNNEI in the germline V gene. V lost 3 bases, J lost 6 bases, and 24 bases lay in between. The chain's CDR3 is CASSDQKEVGVLSNEQFF. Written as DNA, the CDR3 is TGTGCCAGCAGTGATCAGAAGGAGGTGGGAGTTCTCTCCAATGAGCAGTTCTTC.

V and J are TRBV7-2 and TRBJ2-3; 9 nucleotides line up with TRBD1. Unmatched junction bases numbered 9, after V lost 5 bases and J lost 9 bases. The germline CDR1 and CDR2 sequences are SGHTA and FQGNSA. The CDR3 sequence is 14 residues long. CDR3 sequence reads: CASSQRQGVDTQYF. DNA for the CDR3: TGTGCCAGCAGCCAAAGACAGGGGGTCGACACGCAGTATTTT.

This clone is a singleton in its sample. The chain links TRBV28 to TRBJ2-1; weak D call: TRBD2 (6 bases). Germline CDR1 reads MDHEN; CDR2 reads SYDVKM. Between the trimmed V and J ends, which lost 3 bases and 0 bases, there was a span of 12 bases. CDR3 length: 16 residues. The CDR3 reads CASSFAGRSSYNEQFF. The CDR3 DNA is TGTGCCAGCAGTTTTGCGGGGCGTAGCTCCTACAATGAGCAGTTCTTC.

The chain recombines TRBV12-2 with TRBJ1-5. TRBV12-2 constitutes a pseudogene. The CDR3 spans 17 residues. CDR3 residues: CASRFPLDGYSNQPQHF. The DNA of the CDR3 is TGTGCAAGTCGCTTCCCCCTAGACGGATATAGCAATCAGCCCCAGCATTTT.

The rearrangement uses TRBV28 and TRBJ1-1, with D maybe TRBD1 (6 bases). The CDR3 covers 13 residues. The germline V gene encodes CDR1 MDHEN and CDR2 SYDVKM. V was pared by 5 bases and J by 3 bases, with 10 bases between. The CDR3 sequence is CASSVTGYTEAFF. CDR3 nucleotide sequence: TGTGCCAGCAGTGTAACAGGGTACACTGAAGCTTTCTTT.

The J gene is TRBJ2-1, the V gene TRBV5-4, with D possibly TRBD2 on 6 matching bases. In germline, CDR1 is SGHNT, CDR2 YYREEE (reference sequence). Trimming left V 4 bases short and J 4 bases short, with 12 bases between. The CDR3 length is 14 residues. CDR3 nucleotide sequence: TGTGCCAGCAGCGCTACTAGCTCTTACAATGAGCAGTTCTTC. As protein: CASSATSSYNEQFF. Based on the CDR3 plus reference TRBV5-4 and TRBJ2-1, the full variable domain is ETGVTQSPTHLIKTRGQQVTLRCSSQSGHNTVSWYQQALGQGPQFIFQYYREEENGRGNFPPRFSGLQFPNYSSELNVNALELDDSALYLCASSATSSYNEQFFGPGTRLTVL.

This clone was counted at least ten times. The CDR3 here is CASSLVLSGVVYEQYF. CDR3 DNA sequence: TGCGCCAGCAGCTTGGTATTGAGCGGGGTCGTGTACGAGCAGTACTTC. The chain couples TRBV5-1 to TRBJ2-7; TRBD2 agrees at 7 bases. Trimming cost V 0 bases and J 4 bases; bases outside gene matches: 10. Looked up from germline, CDR1 is SGHRS and CDR2 is YFSETQ. The CDR3 contains 16 residues.

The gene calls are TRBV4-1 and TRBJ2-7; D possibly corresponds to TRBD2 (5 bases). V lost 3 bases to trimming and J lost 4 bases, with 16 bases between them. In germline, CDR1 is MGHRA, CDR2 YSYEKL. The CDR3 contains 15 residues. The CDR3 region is CASSQDPTGGYEQYF. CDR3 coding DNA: TGCGCCAGCAGCCAGGACCCTACTGGCGGGTACGAGCAGTACTTC.

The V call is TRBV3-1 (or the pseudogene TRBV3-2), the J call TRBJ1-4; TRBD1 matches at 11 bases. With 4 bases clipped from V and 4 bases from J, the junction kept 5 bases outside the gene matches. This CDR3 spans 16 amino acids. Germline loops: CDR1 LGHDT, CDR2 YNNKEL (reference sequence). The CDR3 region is CASSRGQGASNEKLFF. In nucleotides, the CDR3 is TGTGCCAGCAGCCGCGGACAGGGGGCAAGTAATGAAAAACTGTTTTTT.

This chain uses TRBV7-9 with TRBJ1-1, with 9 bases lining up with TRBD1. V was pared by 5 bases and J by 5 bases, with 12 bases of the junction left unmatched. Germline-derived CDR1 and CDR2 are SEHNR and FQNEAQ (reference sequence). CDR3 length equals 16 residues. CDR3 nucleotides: TGTGCCAGCAGCCCCAAGACCGGGACAGGGAGAACTGAAGCTTTCTTT. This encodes CASSPKTGTGRTEAFF.

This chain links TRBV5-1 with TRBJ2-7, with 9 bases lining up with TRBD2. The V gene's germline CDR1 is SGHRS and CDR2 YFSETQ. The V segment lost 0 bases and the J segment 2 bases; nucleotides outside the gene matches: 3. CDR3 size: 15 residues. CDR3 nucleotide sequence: TGCGCCAGCAGCTTGGATCCTAGCGGGACCTACGAGCAGTACTTC. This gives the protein CASSLDPSGTYEQYF.

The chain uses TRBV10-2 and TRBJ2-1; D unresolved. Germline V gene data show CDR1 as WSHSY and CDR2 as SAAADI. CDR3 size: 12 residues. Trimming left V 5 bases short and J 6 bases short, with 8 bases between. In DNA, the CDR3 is TGCGCCAGCAGTACAAAATCCAATGAGCAGTTCTTC. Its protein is CASSTKSNEQFF.

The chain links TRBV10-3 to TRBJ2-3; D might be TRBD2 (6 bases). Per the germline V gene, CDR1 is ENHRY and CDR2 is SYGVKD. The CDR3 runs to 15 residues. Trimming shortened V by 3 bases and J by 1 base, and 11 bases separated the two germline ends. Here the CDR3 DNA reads TGTGCCATCAGTGATCCGGGAGTCGGCACAGATACGCAGTATTTT. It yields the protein CAISDPGVGTDTQYF.

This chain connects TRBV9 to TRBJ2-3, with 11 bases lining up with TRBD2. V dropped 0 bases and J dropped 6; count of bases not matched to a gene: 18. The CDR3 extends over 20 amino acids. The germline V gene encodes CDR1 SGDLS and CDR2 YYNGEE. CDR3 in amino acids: CASSVGPSPSGGTSSDTQYF. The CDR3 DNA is TGTGCCAGCAGCGTAGGACCCTCACCTAGCGGGGGGACCAGTTCCGATACGCAGTATTTT.

The CDR3 DNA is TGTGCCATCAGTGAGTTGCGCGAGCAGTACTTC. This codes for CAISELREQYF. This sequence joins TRBV10-3 and TRBJ2-7; D unclear. V was pared by 1 base and J by 6 bases, with 4 bases between. Germline-derived CDR1 and CDR2 are ENHRY and SYGVKD. This CDR3 is 11 amino acids long.

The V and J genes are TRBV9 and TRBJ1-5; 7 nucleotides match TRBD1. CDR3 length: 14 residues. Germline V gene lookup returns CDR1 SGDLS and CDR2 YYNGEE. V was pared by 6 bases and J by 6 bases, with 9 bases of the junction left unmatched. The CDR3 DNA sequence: TGTGCCAGCAACGAGGGGGCGCGGAGTCAGCCCCAGCATTTT. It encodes CASNEGARSQPQHF.

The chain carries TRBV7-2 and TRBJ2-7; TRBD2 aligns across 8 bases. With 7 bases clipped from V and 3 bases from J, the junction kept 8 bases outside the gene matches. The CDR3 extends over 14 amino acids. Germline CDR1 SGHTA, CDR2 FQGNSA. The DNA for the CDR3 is TGTGCCAGCACCCATCGGGGGGGGGTCTACGAGCAGTACTTC. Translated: CASTHRGGVYEQYF.

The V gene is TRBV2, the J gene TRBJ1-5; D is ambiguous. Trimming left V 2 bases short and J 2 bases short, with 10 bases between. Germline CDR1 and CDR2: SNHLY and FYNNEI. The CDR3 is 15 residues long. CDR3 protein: CASSELASGNQPQHF. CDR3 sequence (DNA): TGTGCCAGCAGTGAACTCGCATCGGGCAATCAGCCCCAGCATTTT.

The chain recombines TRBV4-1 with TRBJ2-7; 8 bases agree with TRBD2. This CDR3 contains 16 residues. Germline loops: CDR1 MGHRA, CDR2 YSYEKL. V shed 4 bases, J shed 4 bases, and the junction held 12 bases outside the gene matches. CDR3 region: CASSRFLGGVAYEQYF. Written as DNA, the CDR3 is TGCGCCAGCAGCCGATTCCTCGGGGGGGTGGCTTACGAGCAGTACTTC.